Presented here are 8 T cell receptor beta chains from one specimen sequenced in a study of radiotherapy plus CTLA-4 blockade in lung cancer. Sequenced by immunoSEQ multiplex PCR; TCRdb stores in-frame clones only, minus some. The sample has about 83,000 clones, around 81% seen once; the top ten hold 3% to 4.5%. This material consisted of peripheral blood, taken from a patient treated with radiotherapy plus ipilimumab. These receptors were taken from a human donor with non-small cell lung cancer who had a partial response to radiotherapy plus ipilimumab. Some clones in this sample may be carry-over from other donors' samples.

Only a few counts were recorded for this clone. This chain joins TRBV10-3 and TRBJ1-5; no definite D call. V lost 2 bases to trimming and J lost 0 bases, with 8 bases between them. The CDR3 has 15 residues. The V gene's germline CDR1 is ENHRY and CDR2 SYGVKD. CDR3 protein: CAISEPDYSNQPQHF. CDR3 DNA: TGTGCCATCAGTGAGCCGGACTATAGCAATCAGCCCCAGCATTTT.

CDR3 in amino acids: CAWSLSSGSADTQYF. The CDR3 nucleotides are TGTGCCTGGAGTTTGTCTAGCGGGAGCGCAGATACGCAGTATTTT. The chain uses TRBV30 and TRBJ2-3; TRBD2 aligns across 10 bases. The CDR3 loop spans 15 amino acids. J lost 4 bases, V lost 2 bases, and 6 bases had no gene match. Per germline, CDR1 GTSNPN and CDR2 SVGIG (reference sequence).

The table lists this clone with a few counts. J is TRBJ2-3 and V is TRBV7-9, with 14 bases aligning to TRBD2. The V and J ends lost 4 bases and 6 bases, in that order; junction bases with no gene match: 6. Germline V gene sequence: CDR1 SEHNR, CDR2 FQNEAQ (reference sequence). The CDR3 has 16 amino acids. CDR3: CASSSGLAGAGDTQYF. CDR3 nucleotides: TGTGCCAGCAGCTCGGGACTAGCGGGAGCTGGTGATACGCAGTATTTT.

This clone was seen just once. The V call is TRBV5-1, the J call TRBJ2-2; D is undetermined. V gave up 0 bases and J gave up 5 bases, with 5 bases separating them. Germline loops: CDR1 SGHRS, CDR2 YFSETQ. This CDR3 is built from 13 residues. Here the CDR3 DNA reads TGCGCCAGCAGCTTGGTAGTAACCGGGGAGCTGTTTTTT. Protein: CASSLVVTGELFF.

The genes are TRBV5-5 and TRBJ2-2; D is ambiguous. The germline V and J ends were trimmed by 1 base and 2 bases, with 9 bases remaining between them. Germline V CDR1 and CDR2: SGHKS, YYEKEE (reference sequence). The CDR3 is made up of 15 amino acids. The CDR3 nucleotides are TGTGCCAGCAGCTTGTCGCAGGCTAACACCGGGGAGCTGTTTTTT. Translated: CASSLSQANTGELFF.

The chain carries TRBV11-1 and TRBJ2-7; 14 nucleotides agree with TRBD2. The germline V gene has CDR1 SGHAT and CDR2 FQDESV (reference sequence). CDR3 length equals 15 residues. Trimming at V came to 4 bases and at J to 4 bases, leaving 3 bases not matched to a gene. The DNA of the CDR3 is TGTGCCAGCAGCTCAGGACTAGCGGGAGGTTACGAGCAGTACTTC. Translated, it gives CASSSGLAGGYEQYF.

This clone was counted a few times. The chain has TRBV13 and TRBJ2-3; 11 nucleotides agree with TRBD2. Trimming cost V 6 bases and J 6 bases; bases outside gene matches: 5. This CDR3 spans 14 amino acids. Germline V gene lookup returns CDR1 PRHDT and CDR2 FYEKMQ (reference sequence). The CDR3 nucleotides are TGTGCCAGCAGGGATAGCGGGGGGGCCGATACGCAGTATTTT. Amino acid sequence: CASRDSGGADTQYF.

This chain links TRBV19 with TRBJ2-4, with D maybe TRBD2 (6 bases). The CDR3 is 14 residues long. V was trimmed by 4 bases and J by 7 bases, leaving 14 bases between them. Germline CDR1 reads LNHDA; CDR2 reads SQIVND (reference sequence). The CDR3 is CASSSGGGENIQYF. The CDR3, as DNA: TGTGCCAGTAGTAGCGGTGGAGGGGAGAACATTCAGTACTTC. The whole variable domain, remainder taken from reference TRBV19 and TRBJ2-4, is DGGITQSPKYLFRKEGQNVTLSCEQNLNHDAMYWYRQDPGQGLRLIYYSQIVNDFQKGDIAEGYSVSREKKESFPLTVTSAQKNPTAFYLCASSSGGGENIQYFGAGTRLSVL.